The present T cell receptor beta chain was sequenced within a study of cytomegalovirus exposure and HLA in healthy donors. Points from the study as a whole: CMV serostatus was the sole immune exposure information available. Most of the CMV-associated TCR beta chains (in a later analysis) appeared to be HLA-restricted. Fewer N-insertions than the roughly 630-donor mean were reportedly shown by an Asian-associated ancestry cluster in a later analysis. Being productive about 87% or about 30% of the time was typical of most TCR beta V segments in an earlier analysis.

Both 60 Vbeta primers and 13 Jbeta primers went into the PCR. Assay: immunoSEQ multiplex PCR; the TCRdb copy retains only in-frame clones and omits some. The table has 65,000 to 95,000 clones, around three quarters seen once. Germline assignment: CDR1 WSHSY and CDR2 SAAADI. The CDR3 covers 16 residues. Between the trimmed V and J ends, which lost 3 bases and 0 bases, there was a span of 15 bases. Points on this clone: Its antigen is unidentified.

The receptor's source is a man younger than 45 in good health and CMV-seronegative. The chain is built from TRBV10-2 and TRBJ2-7; TRBD1 is a possible D gene (6 bases). Sequencing used PBMCs. The CDR3 here is CASSDLVPGDSYEQYF. The CDR3 DNA reads TGCGCCAGCAGTGATCTTGTCCCAGGGGACTCCTACGAGCAGTACTTC.